What follows are 7 T cell receptor beta chains derived from one specimen sequenced in a study of T cell changes during pregnancy in multiple sclerosis. TCRdb's table, derived via immunoSEQ multiplex PCR, lists solely in-frame clones and lacks some. The sample shows fewer than 45,000 clones, 80% to 95% of them seen only once. The source was CD4+ T cells from peripheral blood mononuclear cells, collected in the first trimester of pregnancy. These TCRs come from a female donor with multiple sclerosis, enrolled in a pregnancy study.

This rearrangement joins TRBV7-9 to TRBJ2-1; D possibly corresponds to TRBD1 (6 bases). Germline V gene data show CDR1 as SEHNR and CDR2 as FQNEAQ (reference sequence). This CDR3 has 11 amino acids. Trimming took off 5 bases at V and 12 bases at J, with 11 bases between the two ends. The CDR3 loop is CASSQGTLQFF. The CDR3 DNA reads as TGTGCCAGCAGCCAAGGGACATTGCAGTTCTTC.

The V call is TRBV28, the J call TRBJ2-2, with 8 bases matching TRBD1. The length of the CDR3 is 14 residues. Germline trimming cut 3 bases from V and 6 bases from J; bases unmatched to any gene: 3. The germline V gene has CDR1 MDHEN and CDR2 SYDVKM. The CDR3, as DNA: TGTGCCAGCAGTTTGCTACAGGGGGCCGGGGAGCTGTTTTTT. Translating it yields CASSLLQGAGELFF.

The gene calls are TRBV5-5 and TRBJ1-3; 7 bases agree with TRBD1. Unmatched junction bases numbered 4, after V lost 3 bases and J lost 4 bases. CDR1 is SGHKS and CDR2 is YYEKEE in the germline V gene (reference sequence). CDR3 size: 14 residues. The CDR3 coding sequence is TGTGCCAGCAGCTCGACAGGGCTAGGAAACACCATATATTTT. It translates to CASSSTGLGNTIYF.

For the CDR3, the DNA is TGTGCCAGCAGTGAATTCGGGGTAGTGAACACTGAAGCTTTCTTT. Protein sequence: CASSEFGVVNTEAFF. The chain employs TRBV6-1 and TRBJ1-1; D gene uncertain. There are 15 residues in the CDR3. Germline loops: CDR1 MNHNS, CDR2 SASEGT. Trimming removed 2 bases from V and 0 bases from J, with 10 bases in between.

The table lists this clone with a count of one. V usage is TRBV7-6 and J usage is TRBJ1-2; the D gene is possibly TRBD1 (5 bases). Trimming left V 5 bases short and J 8 bases short, with 21 bases between. The CDR3 is 15 amino acids. Germline lookup yields CDR1 SGHVS and CDR2 FNYEAQ. CDR3 region: CASSRRGPQSRGYTF. CDR3 nucleotide sequence: TGTGCCAGCAGCCGGCGGGGACCCCAATCGAGAGGCTACACCTTC.

The rearrangement uses TRBV7-6 and TRBJ2-1, with D possibly being TRBD2 (7 bases). The length of the CDR3 is 13 residues. Trimming took 4 bases from V and 12 from J, leaving 16 bases between them. Germline V gene data show CDR1 as SGHVS and CDR2 as FNYEAQ. CDR3 amino acids: CASSYGIGGGQFF. CDR3 coding DNA: TGTGCCAGCAGCTACGGCATAGGGGGGGGGCAGTTCTTC.

The genes are TRBV28 and TRBJ2-2, with 10 positions matching TRBD2. The CDR3 is 19 residues long. After removal of 5 bases from V and 2 bases from J, the junction contained 14 bases not matched to a gene. Germline V gives CDR1 MDHEN, CDR2 SYDVKM. The CDR3 nucleotides read TGTGCCAGCAGTCGAACCCCTCCCGGGACTAGCGTTAACACCGGGGAGCTGTTTTTT. As protein: CASSRTPPGTSVNTGELFF.